These 23 T cell receptor beta chains were all obtained from the same sample, sequenced in a study of PD-1 blockade in classical Hodgkin lymphoma (dated by TCRdb to the early 2020s). Per the publication, the time point label means: cycle 2 day 1 (C2D1) of nivolumab. Every trial patient had relapsed after autologous stem cell transplantation, and cohorts A, B and C differed in prior brentuximab vedotin exposure. The library was made by the immunoSEQ multiplex PCR assay. TCRdb obtained this table from immuneACCESS and retained in-frame rearrangements with V and J assigned. These tables miss some clones; where compared with another copy, unresolved V genes account for less than half of the shortfall, and the remainder is unexplained. This sample has about 24,000 clones in its table, and about 80% of those were observed once. Approximately 7.7% of the sample is in the top ten clones. The sample here was peripheral blood mononuclear cells (PBMCs), taken before the second cycle of nivolumab. Receptors originate from a human donor with classical Hodgkin lymphoma.

This rearrangement joins TRBV30 to TRBJ1-1; D not resolved. This CDR3 region has 12 residues. Germline CDR1 reads GTSNPN; CDR2 reads SVGIG (reference sequence). Deletions cut 0 bases from V and 5 bases from J, with 7 bases between. CDR3 loop: CAWSVWGTEAFF. Written as DNA, the CDR3 is TGTGCCTGGAGTGTTTGGGGAACTGAAGCTTTCTTT.

Worth noting for this clone: The junction differs from germline at one of its ends, possibly a read error. The chain recombines TRBV6-5 with TRBJ1-6; D gene uncertain. Per the germline V gene, CDR1 is MNHEY and CDR2 is SVGAGI. The CDR3 consists of 12 residues. The CDR3 sequence: CASGYSNSPLHF. CDR3 in DNA: TGTGCCAGCGGTTACTCTAATTCACCCCTCCACTTT.

V is TRBV7-3 and J is TRBJ2-2; possibly TRBD2 for D (6 bases). The germline V and J ends were trimmed by 8 bases and 2 bases, with 9 bases remaining between them. This CDR3 region has 13 residues. Looked up from germline, CDR1 is SGHTA and CDR2 is FQGTGA. DNA for the CDR3: TGTGCCAGCGCCGGGAGTAACACCGGGGAGCTGTTTTTT. It is translated as CASAGSNTGELFF.

The rearrangement joins TRBV4-3 to TRBJ1-3; D gene ambiguous. The CDR3 totals 13 residues. Germline CDR1 and CDR2: LGHNA and YSLEER. V was trimmed by 0 bases and J by 6 bases, leaving 6 bases between them. This CDR3 reads CASSQDGVNTIYF. DNA for the CDR3: TGCGCCAGCAGCCAAGATGGGGTAAACACCATATATTTT.

This chain uses TRBV7-3 with TRBJ2-3; 7 bases fit TRBD2. With V trimmed by 5 bases and J by 1 base, 9 bases remained unmatched. In germline, CDR1 is SGHTA, CDR2 FQGTGA. CDR3 length equals 16 residues. CDR3 residues: CASSPGAGVGTDTQYF. In nucleotides, the CDR3 is TGTGCCAGCAGCCCTGGGGCGGGAGTCGGCACAGATACGCAGTATTTT.

DNA for the CDR3: TGTGCCAGCAGCCAAGGGATGGGGACAGGGGCCTACGAGCAGTACTTC. It codes for CASSQGMGTGAYEQYF. The V call is TRBV14, the J call TRBJ2-7, with 10 bases fitting TRBD1. Per germline, CDR1 SGHDN and CDR2 FVKESK. After removal of 1 base from V and 2 bases from J, the junction contained 5 bases not matched to a gene. CDR3 size: 16 residues.

The chain has TRBV18 and TRBJ1-2, with unresolved D. The CDR3 covers 15 residues. The V gene lost 2 bases and the J gene lost 7 bases, with 17 bases spanning the gap. Germline V gives CDR1 KGHSH, CDR2 LQKENI. CDR3 sequence (DNA): TGTGCCAGCTCACCAAGGTTCGGACGGTCGAGTGGCTACACCTTC. It translates to CASSPRFGRSSGYTF.

This chain connects TRBV15 to TRBJ2-3, with 11 positions matching TRBD2. Germline trimming cut 3 bases from V and 6 bases from J; bases unmatched to any gene: 5. Germline V gene data show CDR1 as LNHNV and CDR2 as YYDKDF (reference sequence). The CDR3 is 15 residues long. CDR3 region: CATSRTSGKGDTQYF. CDR3 DNA sequence: TGTGCCACCAGCAGGACTAGCGGGAAGGGGGATACGCAGTATTTT.

In this sample, this clone turned up once. The J gene is TRBJ2-7, the V gene TRBV7-2, with D perhaps TRBD1 (6 bases). Between the trimmed V and J ends, which lost 1 base and 5 bases, there was a span of 15 bases. CDR1 and CDR2 from the germline V gene are SGHTA and FQGNSA. The CDR3 is made up of 15 amino acids. Here the CDR3 DNA reads TGTGCCAGCAGCTTAGTAACAGGGTGGAGTAACGAGCAGTACTTC. Translated, it gives CASSLVTGWSNEQYF. Using reference TRBV7-2 and TRBJ2-7 for the parts outside the CDR3, the full variable domain is GAGVSQSPSNKVTEKGKDVELRCDPISGHTALYWYRQSLGQGLEFLIYFQGNSAPDKSGLPSDRFSAERTGGSVSTLTIQRTQQEDSAVYLCASSLVTGWSNEQYFGPGTRLTVT.

This clone showed up just once. V and J are TRBV28 and TRBJ2-7; 11 bases agree with TRBD1. Trimming removed 2 bases from V and 7 bases from J; junction bases left unmatched: 4. The CDR3 extends over 14 amino acids. Germline loops: CDR1 MDHEN, CDR2 SYDVKM. The CDR3 is CASSLAGTGGEQYF. CDR3 DNA: TGTGCCAGCAGTTTAGCCGGGACAGGGGGTGAGCAGTACTTC.

The rearrangement uses TRBV30 and TRBJ1-4; D perhaps matches TRBD1 (5 bases). Germline V gives CDR1 GTSNPN, CDR2 SVGIG (reference sequence). V lost 1 base, J lost 3 bases, and 6 bases lay in between. The CDR3 has 13 residues. The CDR3, as DNA: TGTGCCTGGAGTGGACAGTCTAATGAAAAACTGTTTTTT. Translated: CAWSGQSNEKLFF.

Here the CDR3 reads CSTRQGGVQYF. The DNA for the CDR3 is TGCAGTACGCGACAGGGGGGAGTGCAGTACTTC. This chain links TRBV20-1 with TRBJ2-7; 9 bases agree with TRBD1. The junction had 8 bases not matched to a gene; V was cut back by 8 bases and J by 9 bases. This CDR3 comprises 11 residues. Germline V lookup: CDR1 DFQATT, CDR2 SNEGSKA (reference sequence).

The chain carries TRBV7-2 and TRBJ2-1, with 11 bases that match TRBD2. This CDR3 is 14 amino acids long. Trimming cost V 2 bases and J 15 bases; bases outside gene matches: 9. Germline V gene lookup returns CDR1 SGHTA and CDR2 FQGNSA. DNA for the CDR3: TGTGCCAGCAGCTTATCGCTAGCGGGAGGAGTCCGGTTCTTC. It translates to CASSLSLAGGVRFF.

The CDR3 nucleotides read TGTGCCAGCAGCCCGGACCTTACTTACGAGCAGTACTTC. It translates to CASSPDLTYEQYF. The chain employs TRBV27 and TRBJ2-7; D gene unclear. This CDR3 has 13 residues. Germline CDR1 MNHEY, CDR2 SMNVEV (reference sequence). V lost 6 bases to trimming and J lost 4 bases, with 13 bases between them.

This clone occurred once. The rearrangement joins TRBV30 to TRBJ2-2; maybe TRBD2 (6 bases). Germline-derived CDR1 and CDR2 are GTSNPN and SVGIG (reference sequence). V lost 2 bases and J lost 1, with 11 bases in between. The CDR3 consists of 15 residues. DNA for the CDR3: TGTGCCTGGAGTCCCCCTAGCGTGAACACCGGGGAGCTGTTTTTT. It translates to CAWSPPSVNTGELFF.

The rearrangement links TRBV6-1 to TRBJ2-5, with 9 bases lining up with TRBD1. The J segment lost 4 bases and the V segment lost 7 bases, leaving 10 bases of the junction unmatched. Germline V gene sequence: CDR1 MNHNS, CDR2 SASEGT. This CDR3 spans 15 amino acids. The CDR3 region is CASNRDRDYGETQYF. The DNA of the CDR3 is TGTGCCAGCAACCGGGACAGGGATTATGGAGAGACCCAGTACTTC.

Turning to this clone: The junction departs from the called germline gene at one end, perhaps through a read error. The CDR3 nucleotides read TGCGCCAGCAGCCAAGAACGGGGGGCCCGCTACGAGCAGTACTTC. This codes for CASSQERGARYEQYF. The gene calls are TRBV5-5 and TRBJ2-7; tentative D call: TRBD2 (7 bases). Germline values: CDR1 SGHKS, CDR2 YYEKEE (reference sequence). The CDR3 has 15 amino acids.

This clone was detected only a few times. The CDR3 DNA is TGTGCCAGCAGTTTCTCCGGGACTAGCGGGGCCCTCACCTACGAGCAGTACTTC. This encodes CASSFSGTSGALTYEQYF. This rearrangement joins TRBV28 to TRBJ2-7; TRBD2 matches 13 bases. The CDR3 extends over 18 amino acids. J was trimmed by 2 bases and V by 3 bases; bases with no gene match: 10. From germline, CDR1 is MDHEN and CDR2 SYDVKM.

The chain joins TRBV5-1 to TRBJ2-3, with 11 bases aligning to TRBD1. This CDR3 has 15 amino acids. Trimming took 4 bases from V and 3 from J; bases not matched to a gene: 4. The germline CDR1 and CDR2 sequences are SGHRS and YFSETQ. CDR3 residues: CASSPGQGGTDTQYF. CDR3 coding DNA: TGCGCCAGCAGCCCGGGACAGGGGGGAACAGATACGCAGTATTTT.

The chain joins TRBV5-5 to TRBJ2-3; perhaps TRBD2 as D (6 bases). Germline CDR1 is SGHKS and CDR2 is YYEKEE (reference sequence). The CDR3 runs 16 residues. V was cut by 0 bases and J by 1 base, with 12 bases left in between. The CDR3 loop is CASSLVGEARTDTQYF. Here the CDR3 DNA reads TGTGCCAGCAGCTTGGTAGGGGAGGCCCGCACAGATACGCAGTATTTT. The whole variable domain, filled in from reference TRBV5-5 and TRBJ2-3, reads DAGVTQSPTHLIKTRGQQVTLRCSPISGHKSVSWYQQVLGQGPQFIFQYYEKEERGRGNFPDRFSARQFPNYSSELNVNALLLGDSALYLCASSLVGEARTDTQYFGPGTRLTVL.

This clone was recorded only once. This chain joins TRBV2 and TRBJ2-1, with TRBD1 identical over 12 bases. CDR1 is SNHLY, CDR2 FYNNEI, per germline. V was pared by 7 bases and J by 3 bases, with 4 bases of the junction left unmatched. The CDR3 contains 15 residues. This CDR3 is CASKGDRGHYNEQFF. CDR3 in DNA: TGTGCCAGCAAGGGGGACAGGGGGCACTACAATGAGCAGTTCTTC.

This chain links TRBV15 with TRBJ2-1; 8 positions match TRBD1. This CDR3 spans 15 amino acids. The trim removed 5 bases at V and 7 bases at J, leaving 10 bases unmatched. Germline V gene sequence: CDR1 LNHNV, CDR2 YYDKDF (reference sequence). The CDR3 sequence is CATSFTGTGVNEQFF. The CDR3, as DNA: TGTGCCACCAGCTTCACCGGGACAGGCGTTAATGAGCAGTTCTTC.

V gene TRBV5-6 combines with J gene TRBJ1-4; D ambiguous. This CDR3 spans 13 amino acids. Looked up from germline, CDR1 is SGHDT and CDR2 is YYEEEE. Between the trimmed V and J ends, which lost 4 bases and 4 bases, there was a span of 8 bases. In nucleotides, the CDR3 is TGTGCCAGCAGCAAACAGCATAATGAAAAACTGTTTTTT. Translated: CASSKQHNEKLFF.